This T cell receptor beta chain originates from a study of blood T cell repertoires in COVID-19. On the study more broadly: The analysed material was cDNA or gDNA that came from T cells, B-cell-depleted T cells, or PBMCs.

Clones were sequenced by immunoSEQ multiplex PCR, and TCRdb holds only the in-frame ones, with some missing. Here the sample spans a few hundred thousand clones, approximately 84% being singletons. This receptor was taken from a human donor in a cohort sampled during active COVID-19. Sequencing input: peripheral blood.

CDR3 sequence reads: CASSRTGTYNEQFF. The CDR3 bases are TGTGCCAGCAGTAGGACAGGGACTTACAATGAGCAGTTCTTC. The J gene is TRBJ2-1, the V gene TRBV11-2, with TRBD1 identical over 8 bases. V gave up 6 bases and J gave up 4 bases; unmatched junction bases: 5. The CDR3 covers 14 residues. Germline V lookup: CDR1 SGHAT, CDR2 FQNNGV.